This T cell receptor beta chain was recovered during a study of T cells after yellow fever vaccination. On the study more broadly: In the case of low-cell-number fractions, SMART-Seq v4 Ultra Low Input was used for preparation. Study-wide points: Primary-vaccination clones mostly resurfaced post-booster (nearly 97% CD4, roughly 90% CD8). From the bulk population, abundant clonotypes could contaminate and appear within FACS-sorted repertoires.

Points on this clonotype: The target antigen is unknown.

A process of 5'RACE template switching, which added a universal primer site and UMIs, was used to make TCR cDNA. TCRdb ran MiXCR on the 5' RACE reads and lists one entry per CDR3 protein. The sample includes about 120,000 distinct CDR3 sequences, about 8.8% of them seen just once. The CDR3 is 14 residues long. Trimming took 8 bases from V and 5 from J; bases not matched to a gene: 9. Looked up from germline, CDR1 is SNHLY and CDR2 is FYNNEI. The receptor was derived from a young man who received the YFV17D yellow fever vaccine. This specimen consisted of CD8+ T cells sorted from PBMCs, obtained on the day of the yellow fever booster vaccination. The rearrangement joins TRBV2 to TRBJ2-7; 10 bases are a match to TRBD1. The CDR3 DNA reads TGTGCCAGCTGCCTTCGTGACAGGGGGCACGAGCAGTACTTC. Residues: CASCLRDRGHEQYF.